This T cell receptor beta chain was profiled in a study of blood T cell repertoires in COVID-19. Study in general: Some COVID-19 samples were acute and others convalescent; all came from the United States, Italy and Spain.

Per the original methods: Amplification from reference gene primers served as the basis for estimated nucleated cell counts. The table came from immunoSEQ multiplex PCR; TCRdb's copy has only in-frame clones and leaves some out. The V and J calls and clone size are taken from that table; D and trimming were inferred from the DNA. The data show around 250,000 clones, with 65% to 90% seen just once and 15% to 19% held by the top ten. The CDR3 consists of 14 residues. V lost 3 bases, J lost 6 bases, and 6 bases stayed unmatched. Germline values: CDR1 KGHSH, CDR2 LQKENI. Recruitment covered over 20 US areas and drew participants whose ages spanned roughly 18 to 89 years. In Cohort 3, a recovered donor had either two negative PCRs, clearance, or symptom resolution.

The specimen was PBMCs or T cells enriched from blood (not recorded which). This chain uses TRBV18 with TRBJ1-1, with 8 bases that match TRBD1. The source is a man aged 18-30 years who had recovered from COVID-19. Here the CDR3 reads CASSPPVGQAEAFF. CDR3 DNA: TGTGCCAGCTCACCCCCCGTGGGACAGGCTGAAGCTTTCTTT.